Shown below are 15 T cell receptor beta chains from a single sample sequenced in a study of patients and donors after allogeneic stem cell transplantation. TCRdb processed the RT-PCR reads anew with MiXCR; each CDR3 protein has one entry. The profile shows roughly 960,000 distinct CDR3 sequences, approximately 18% of them singletons. The sequencing sample was made of blood, either unsorted or a sorted T cell fraction (not recorded which). The receptors originated from a human donor who was either an allogeneic HSCT recipient or a stem cell or donor lymphocyte infusion donor (not recorded which). It is not recorded whose cells these are; they may come from a transplant donor.

This chain joins TRBV12-3 or TRBV12-4 and TRBJ2-2; TRBD2 agrees at 11 bases. V lost 6 bases and J lost 6; bases outside the gene matches: 3. The CDR3 runs 14 residues. This CDR3 is CASRASGGSGELFF. The DNA for the CDR3 is TGTGCCAGCAGGGCTAGCGGGGGGTCCGGGGAGCTGTTTTTT.

This clonotype has more than one count but fewer than ten. The chain employs TRBV5-6 and TRBJ1-5; D might be TRBD1 (5 bases). Trimming pared 0 bases from V and 7 bases from J, leaving 20 bases between. This CDR3 is 17 amino acids long. CDR1 and CDR2 (germline): SGHDT, YYEEEE. CDR3 nucleotide sequence: TGTGCCAGCAGCTTGGTTGCGGGGCGGAAGGGAGGACAGCCCCAGCATTTT. It codes for CASSLVAGRKGGQPQHF.

This clonotype was seen many times. One junction end disagrees with the germline gene, perhaps due to a read error. The V call is TRBV12-3 or TRBV12-4, the J call TRBJ1-2, with TRBD1 matching over 7 bases. This CDR3 comprises 11 residues. CDR3 sequence reads: CASTSGTEEVF. The DNA for the CDR3 is TGTGCCAGCACCTCCGGGACAGAGGAGGTCTTC.

There are many counts of this clonotype. The CDR3 sequence is CSVDDRQPQFF. The CDR3 nucleotides are TGCAGCGTTGATGACAGGCAACCGCAGTTCTTC. J is TRBJ2-1 and V is TRBV29-1; D might be TRBD1 (6 bases). Germline values: CDR1 SQVTM, CDR2 ANQGSEA. The CDR3 has 11 amino acids. Trimming pared 3 bases from V and 12 bases from J, leaving 12 bases between.

This clonotype was seen more than once but under ten times. The chain uses TRBV7-2 and TRBJ2-7, with TRBD1 matching 7 bases. The J segment lost 5 bases and the V segment lost 5 bases, leaving 6 bases of the junction unmatched. Germline V gene sequence: CDR1 SGHTA, CDR2 FQGNSA. The CDR3 is made up of 13 amino acids. The CDR3 sequence is CASSRGQRHEQYF. CDR3 nucleotides: TGTGCCAGCAGCCGGGGACAGCGACACGAGCAGTACTTC.

The chain employs TRBV24-1 and TRBJ2-5; 11 bases are shared with TRBD1. There are 14 residues in the CDR3. The junction had 5 bases not matched to a gene; V was cut back by 7 bases and J by 5 bases. Germline lookup yields CDR1 KGHDR and CDR2 SFDVKD. CDR3 in amino acids: CATSRTGGGETQYF. The CDR3 DNA is TGTGCCACCAGCAGGACAGGGGGCGGGGAGACCCAGTACTTC.

The chain couples TRBV7-3 to TRBJ1-1; maybe TRBD1 (5 bases). CDR1 SGHTA and CDR2 FQGTGA come from the germline V gene. The V gene lost 5 bases and the J gene lost 4 bases, with 14 bases spanning the gap. The CDR3 spans 14 residues. The CDR3 DNA reads as TGTGCCAGCAGCGTCACAGGAGCGGGCACTGAAGCTTTCTTT. Its protein product is CASSVTGAGTEAFF. Based on the CDR3 plus reference TRBV7-3 and TRBJ1-1, the full variable domain is GAGVSQTPSNKVTEKGKYVELRCDPISGHTALYWYRQSLGQGPEFLIYFQGTGAADDSGLPNDRFFAVRPEGSVSTLKIQRTERGDSAVYLCASSVTGAGTEAFFGQGTRLTVV.

The gene calls are TRBV10-3 and TRBJ2-6; D is unresolved. In germline, CDR1 is ENHRY, CDR2 SYGVKD. V lost 10 bases and J lost 0, with 10 bases in between. CDR3 size: 14 residues. This chain's CDR3 is CATGRTSGANVLTF. In DNA, the CDR3 is TGTGCCACCGGACGGACCTCTGGGGCCAACGTCCTGACTTTC.

DNA for the CDR3: TGTGCCAGCAGCCCAGGGACTGTATATAGCACAGATACGCAGTATTTT. Translating gives CASSPGTVYSTDTQYF. J is TRBJ2-3 and V is TRBV7-9; possibly TRBD2 for D (6 bases). Germline CDR1 and CDR2: SEHNR and FQNEAQ (reference sequence). The CDR3 has 16 residues. V gave up 5 bases and J gave up 0 bases, with 15 bases separating them.

This clonotype was seen more than once but under ten times. The CDR3 protein is CAISESKSVLHF. The CDR3 DNA follows: TGTGCCATCAGTGAGTCGAAGAGTGTCCTCCACTTT. The genes are TRBV10-3 and TRBJ1-6, with unresolved D. Germline assignment: CDR1 ENHRY and CDR2 SYGVKD. The ends were cut back, 0 bases at V and 15 bases at J, with 9 bases in the middle. The CDR3 extends over 12 amino acids.

This clonotype was picked up a small number of times. The V gene is TRBV12-3 or TRBV12-4, the J gene TRBJ1-5; 8 nucleotides match TRBD1. J was trimmed by 2 bases and V by 5 bases; bases with no gene match: 5. CDR3 length equals 15 residues. The CDR3 DNA is TGTGCCAGCAGTCAACGGGGACAGGGCAATCAGCCCCAGCATTTT. It specifies CASSQRGQGNQPQHF.

This clonotype was found a few times. V and J are TRBV4-1 and TRBJ1-3; D unresolved. V lost 0 bases and J 1 base, leaving 7 bases between the germline ends. The CDR3 covers 15 residues. Germline lookup yields CDR1 MGHRA and CDR2 YSYEKL. This CDR3 is CASSQERDSGNTIYF. Here the CDR3 DNA reads TGCGCCAGCAGCCAAGAGAGGGATTCTGGAAACACCATATATTTT.

This clonotype was seen at least ten times. The CDR3 DNA sequence: TGTGCCAGCAGTGTTGGACTAGCGGGAGGGTTGGCAGATACGCAGTATTTT. Translating it yields CASSVGLAGGLADTQYF. The chain employs TRBV12-3 or TRBV12-4 and TRBJ2-3; TRBD2 matches 15 bases. J gave up 4 bases and V 5 bases, and 7 bases lay outside the gene matches. This CDR3 comprises 17 residues.

This clonotype was recorded once. The CDR3 nucleotides are TGTGCCAGCAGTTTAGAGTATCGCTACGAGCAGTACTTC. Amino acid sequence: CASSLEYRYEQYF. The V call is TRBV6-5, the J call TRBJ2-7; the D is unclear. Trimming pared 4 bases from V and 3 bases from J, leaving 10 bases between. This CDR3 region has 13 residues. Germline V gene data show CDR1 as MNHEY and CDR2 as SVGAGI.

This clonotype has a count of ten or more. The rearrangement joins TRBV12-3 or TRBV12-4 to TRBJ2-5; no reliable D call. The CDR3 has 13 amino acids. Trimming removed 3 bases from V and 4 bases from J, with 9 bases in between. The DNA of the CDR3 is TGTGCCAGCAGTTTTAGTCGTCCAGAGACCCAGTACTTC. Amino acids: CASSFSRPETQYF.